Detailed here is one T cell receptor beta chain. Its specificity is unknown. Both 60 Vbeta primers and 13 Jbeta primers went into the PCR. Original data processing: Later work found roughly 80 million unique TCR beta chains, with 9.5 million to 12 million shared. The repertoire was sequenced with immunoSEQ multiplex PCR; TCRdb's copy has only in-frame clones and lacks some. V and J calls and clone size are copied from that table; D and trimming were computed from the DNA. The data contain about 140,000 clones, about 75% of them singletons. This record comes from a study of cytomegalovirus exposure and HLA in healthy donors. Study-wide results and limits: Previously analyzed data showed that most TCR beta V segments were productive at a frequency of about 87% or about 30%. By HLA locus, TCR association rates varied in a later analysis, with DRB1 showing the most and HLA-C the fewest.

The receptor was derived from a young woman in good health and CMV-seronegative. The material sequenced was PBMCs.

The CDR3: CASSQDLQETQYF. The CDR3 DNA reads as TGTGCCAGCAGCCAAGATCTCCAAGAGACCCAGTACTTC. The chain couples TRBV4-2 to TRBJ2-5; D is ambiguous. The germline gives CDR1 LGHNA, CDR2 YNFKEQ. The CDR3 consists of 13 residues. Trimming took 0 bases from V and 1 from J, leaving 3 bases between them.